One sample yielded the 16 T cell receptor beta chains listed below, sequenced in a study of siplizumab effects on memory and regulatory T cells. Only in-frame clones appear in the TCRdb table, and some are missing; sequencing was by immunoSEQ multiplex PCR. This table has over 60,000 clones, roughly 89% appearing once. The sample taken for sequencing was CD8+ T cells sorted from blood. These receptors were collected from a human donor in good health.

V and J are TRBV4-1 and TRBJ2-5; TRBD2 agrees at 11 bases. V shed 6 bases and J 5 bases; nucleotides not matched to a gene: 14. The CDR3 consists of 17 residues. Germline values: CDR1 MGHRA, CDR2 YSYEKL. Here the CDR3 reads CASRPTSGGPTWETQYF. The CDR3 nucleotides are TGCGCCAGCAGACCAACTAGCGGGGGACCAACCTGGGAGACCCAGTACTTC.

V is TRBV19 and J is TRBJ2-2; D not resolved. This CDR3 is built from 16 residues. CDR1 is LNHDA, CDR2 SQIVND, per germline (reference sequence). V gave up 3 bases and J gave up 6 bases, with 17 bases separating them. CDR3 bases: TGTGCCAGTAGTATCTTTATATTGGTATCGTCCGGGGAGCTGTTTTTT. It yields the protein CASSIFILVSSGELFF.

The gene calls are TRBV4-1 and TRBJ2-5; D call uncertain. The DNA end lines up better with TRBJ2-7; the J call may be wrong. This CDR3 is 13 amino acids long. Germline V gene data show CDR1 as MGHRA and CDR2 as YSYEKL. The CDR3 DNA reads TGCGCCAGCAGCCAAGTTGGGTCCTACGAGCAGTACTTC. Its translation: CASSQVGSYEQYF.

This sequence joins TRBV7-9 and TRBJ1-2, with a tentative D call TRBD1 (6 bases). Trimming removed 4 bases at V and 10 bases at J, with 13 bases between. The CDR3 length is 12 residues. Germline V lookup: CDR1 SEHNR, CDR2 FQNEAQ (reference sequence). Written as DNA, the CDR3 is TGTGCCAGCAGCTGGGGGGCAGGGAACTACACCTTC. Encoded protein: CASSWGAGNYTF.

The rearrangement uses TRBV27 and TRBJ2-7, with no clear D. In germline, CDR1 is MNHEY, CDR2 SMNVEV (reference sequence). Trimming pared 2 bases from V and 6 bases from J, leaving 11 bases between. The CDR3 has 13 residues. The CDR3 coding sequence is TGTGCCAGCAGTTTAGACCACAGATCCGAGCAGTACTTC. This encodes CASSLDHRSEQYF.

The V call is TRBV7-8, the J call TRBJ2-7; D may be TRBD2 (6 bases). This CDR3 region has 16 residues. The V gene lost 3 bases and the J gene lost 2 bases, with 17 bases spanning the gap. The germline V gene encodes CDR1 SGHVS and CDR2 FQNEAQ. The DNA for the CDR3 is TGTGCCAGCAGCTTGGAGGTTGCGGGGTCGGCCTACGAGCAGTACTTC. Translation: CASSLEVAGSAYEQYF.

A single count supports this clone. The chain employs TRBV2 and TRBJ2-2; 7 bases are a match to TRBD1. CDR1 is SNHLY, CDR2 FYNNEI, per germline. The CDR3 runs 15 residues. V dropped 6 bases and J dropped 4; count of bases not matched to a gene: 8. CDR3 sequence: CASSVRQGSTGELFF. CDR3 coding DNA: TGTGCCAGCAGCGTTAGACAGGGAAGCACCGGGGAGCTGTTTTTT.

The chain has TRBV30 and TRBJ1-1, with 8 bases identical to TRBD1. Germline trimming cut 3 bases from V and 3 bases from J; bases unmatched to any gene: 9. This CDR3 has 15 residues. Germline CDR1 reads GTSNPN; CDR2 reads SVGIG (reference sequence). The CDR3 nucleotides are TGTGCCTGGAGCACCTGGACAGGGAGTCACACTGAAGCTTTCTTT. Amino acids: CAWSTWTGSHTEAFF. Based on the CDR3 plus reference TRBV30 and TRBJ1-1, the full variable domain is SQTIHQWPATLVQPVGSPLSLECTVEGTSNPNLYWYRQAAGRGLQLLFYSVGIGQISSEVPQNLSASRPQDRQFILSSKKLLLSDSGFYLCAWSTWTGSHTEAFFGQGTRLTVV.

The chain couples TRBV29-1 to TRBJ2-7, with 7 bases aligning to TRBD1. Germline CDR1 is SQVTM and CDR2 is ANQGSEA. This CDR3 has 12 amino acids. The J segment lost 4 bases and the V segment lost 6 bases, leaving 6 bases of the junction unmatched. The DNA of the CDR3 is TGCAGCGTCCGGGACAGACTTTACGAGCAGTACTTC. It is translated as CSVRDRLYEQYF.

The chain is built from TRBV6-6 and TRBJ2-2; no reliable D call. This CDR3 contains 13 residues. The V end was cut by 8 bases, the J end by 2 bases, with 9 bases between. Germline V lookup: CDR1 MNHNY, CDR2 SVGAGI (reference sequence). CDR3 in DNA: TGTGCCAGCGTAGGGTACAACACCGGGGAGCTGTTTTTT. This gives the protein CASVGYNTGELFF.

V usage is TRBV2 and J usage is TRBJ2-4; TRBD2 matches at 8 bases. Per the germline V gene, CDR1 is SNHLY and CDR2 is FYNNEI. Germline trimming cut 10 bases from V and 7 bases from J; bases unmatched to any gene: 9. The CDR3 is 13 residues long. The CDR3 DNA reads TGTGCCACCCGGGGGGGCGGGGGCAACATTCAGTACTTC. This encodes CATRGGGGNIQYF.

The chain joins TRBV10-1 to TRBJ2-1; TRBD2 matches 10 bases. CDR1 WNHNN and CDR2 SYGVQD come from the germline V gene (reference sequence). The CDR3 runs 15 residues. The trim removed 3 bases at V and 7 bases at J, leaving 6 bases unmatched. The CDR3 region has the DNA TGCGCCAGCAGTGAACGAGCGGGAGGGCCGAATGAGCAGTTCTTC. Translating it yields CASSERAGGPNEQFF.

The CDR3 loop is CSVGFSATNEKLFF. In DNA, the CDR3 is TGCAGCGTGGGATTCAGTGCAACTAATGAAAAACTGTTTTTT. The J gene is TRBJ1-4, the V gene TRBV29-1; no clear D. Germline V gene data show CDR1 as SQVTM and CDR2 as ANQGSEA. The CDR3 is made up of 14 amino acids. Trimming stripped 6 bases from V and 0 bases from J, with 11 bases between. The full variable domain, its missing parts supplied by reference TRBV29-1 and TRBJ1-4, is SAVISQKPSRDICQRGTSLTIQCQVDSQVTMMFWYRQQPGQSLTLIATANQGSEATYESGFVIDKFPISRPNLTFSTLTVSNMSPEDSSIYLCSVGFSATNEKLFFGSGTQLSVL.

This chain joins TRBV7-6 and TRBJ2-7; possible D gene TRBD1, 5 bases. The CDR3 consists of 14 residues. V gave up 5 bases and J gave up 9 bases, with 20 bases separating them. Germline CDR1 SGHVS, CDR2 FNYEAQ. The CDR3 protein is CASSPGANVFGQYF. DNA for the CDR3: TGTGCCAGCAGCCCTGGGGCCAACGTATTCGGGCAGTACTTC. The complete variable domain, with remaining parts taken from reference TRBV7-6 and TRBJ2-7, reads GAGVSQSPRYKVTKRGQDVALRCDPISGHVSLYWYRQALGQGPEFLTYFNYEAQQDKSGLPNDRFSAERPEGSISTLTIQRTEQRDSAMYRCASSPGANVFGQYFGPGTRLTVT.

This sequence joins TRBV7-9 and TRBJ2-1, with D maybe TRBD2 (5 bases). The germline V gene encodes CDR1 SEHNR and CDR2 FQNEAQ (reference sequence). Deletions cut 4 bases from V and 9 bases from J, with 16 bases between. The CDR3 has 14 amino acids. CDR3 loop: CASSSLLGWGEQFF. For the CDR3, the DNA is TGTGCCAGCAGCTCACTACTAGGGTGGGGTGAGCAGTTCTTC.

This chain uses TRBV5-1 with TRBJ2-7, with 9 bases lining up with TRBD1. This CDR3 has 15 amino acids. The ends lost 1 base at V and 5 bases at J; junction bases unmatched: 7. Germline V gene sequence: CDR1 SGHRS, CDR2 YFSETQ. CDR3 bases: TGCGCCAGCAGCTTGACGGGACAGGGAAGTGACGAGCAGTACTTC. Its translation: CASSLTGQGSDEQYF.